The 14 T cell receptor beta chains reported below all come from one sample, sequenced in a study of blood T cells in healthy people across ages. With a J-beta primer mix and a sample-barcoded 5' primer, a second PCR ran about 7 to 12 cycles. TCRdb fed the 5' RACE reads into MiXCR, producing one record per CDR3 protein. The repertoire holds some 1,500,000 distinct CDR3 sequences, approximately 43% seen once, with around 4% in the top ten. Sequenced input: blood. The source is a woman aged 18-29 years in good health.

The V and J genes are TRBV29-1 and TRBJ1-2; D remains ambiguous. The CDR3 is 13 amino acids. The V end was cut by 4 bases, the J end by 5 bases, with 14 bases between. Germline-derived CDR1 and CDR2 are SQVTM and ANQGSEA. The CDR3: CSVGGQTAYGYTF. For the CDR3, the DNA is TGCAGCGTTGGCGGGCAGACCGCTTATGGCTACACCTTC.

This clonotype came up a few times. The chain couples TRBV5-1 to TRBJ2-5; D call uncertain. This CDR3 is 15 amino acids long. With 0 bases removed from V and 1 base from J, the gap between germline ends came to 10 bases. The germline gives CDR1 SGHRS, CDR2 YFSETQ. The CDR3 is CASSLGNSIQETQYF. CDR3 in DNA: TGCGCCAGCAGCTTGGGGAATAGCATCCAAGAGACCCAGTACTTC. The full variable domain, rest sourced from reference TRBV5-1 and TRBJ2-5, is KAGVTQTPRYLIKTRGQQVTLSCSPISGHRSVSWYQQTPGQGLQFLFEYFSETQRNKGNFPGRFSGRQFSNSRSEMNVSTLELGDSALYLCASSLGNSIQETQYFGPGTRLLVL.

CDR3 in DNA: TGCGCCAGCAGTCACAGGGGGCGGGAGAATACTGAAGCTTTCTTT. Translating gives CASSHRGRENTEAFF. The chain employs TRBV4-1 and TRBJ1-1; TRBD1 agrees at 9 bases. Per the germline V gene, CDR1 is MGHRA and CDR2 is YSYEKL. The CDR3 is made up of 15 amino acids. J lost 5 bases, V lost 6 bases, and 10 bases had no gene match.

The chain has TRBV28 and TRBJ2-1; no definite D call. CDR3 length equals 13 residues. Looked up from germline, CDR1 is MDHEN and CDR2 is SYDVKM. Trimming pared 5 bases from V and 13 bases from J, leaving 18 bases between. The CDR3 nucleotides are TGTGCCAGCAGTGCGTTCCGGACGGACCTACAGTTCTTC. Protein sequence: CASSAFRTDLQFF.

The chain employs TRBV7-2 and TRBJ2-3, with 8 bases matching TRBD2. The CDR3 totals 14 residues. Germline CDR1 is SGHTA and CDR2 is FQGNSA. The V gene end was trimmed by 6 bases and the J gene end by 4 bases; junction bases not matched to a gene: 6. The CDR3 is CASRTSGGPDTQYF. The CDR3 DNA is TGTGCCAGCAGGACCTCGGGGGGGCCAGATACGCAGTATTTT.

This clonotype came up a few times. The chain has TRBV6-2 or TRBV6-3 and TRBJ2-3; D not resolved. In germline, CDR1 is MNHEY, CDR2 SVGEGT. The CDR3 is 16 residues long. V was cut by 7 bases and J by 2 bases, with 19 bases left in between. The CDR3 sequence: CASTRSAFTSTDTQYF. Written as DNA, the CDR3 is TGTGCCAGCACAAGGTCGGCCTTCACATCCACAGATACGCAGTATTTT.

The chain employs TRBV10-3 and TRBJ1-5; D remains unclear. The CDR3 is 15 residues long. The germline CDR1 and CDR2 sequences are ENHRY and SYGVKD. Trimming stripped 2 bases from V and 7 bases from J, with 15 bases between. CDR3 in DNA: TGTGCCATCAGTGAGCCCGACTGGGTTGAGCAGCCCCAGCATTTT. Translation: CAISEPDWVEQPQHF.

This clonotype has more than one count but fewer than ten. V gene TRBV6-6 combines with J gene TRBJ1-1; unclear D gene. Germline V gives CDR1 MNHNY, CDR2 SVGAGI (reference sequence). The germline V and J ends were trimmed by 6 bases and 5 bases, with 16 bases remaining between them. The CDR3 loop spans 14 amino acids. The CDR3 coding sequence is TGTGCCAGCAGCCGTCCAGAGGGAAAAACTGAAGCTTTCTTT. Encoded protein: CASSRPEGKTEAFF.

This clonotype was observed a few times. The chain recombines TRBV7-2 with TRBJ1-2; D uncertain. This CDR3 is built from 14 residues. The germline V gene encodes CDR1 SGHTA and CDR2 FQGNSA. V dropped 3 bases and J dropped 1 base, with 9 bases sitting between them. The CDR3 is CASSLWQVNYGYTF. Written as DNA, the CDR3 is TGTGCCAGCAGCTTGTGGCAGGTTAACTATGGCTACACCTTC.

V and J are TRBV6-7 and TRBJ2-1; possibly TRBD1 for D (5 bases). The DNA matches TRBJ2-7 better at its end, which makes the J call doubtful. TRBV6-7 is assigned to the ORF class and has an uncertain function. The CDR3 runs 16 residues. The CDR3 sequence: CASSYQQVPSYNEQYF. The DNA for the CDR3 is TGTGCCAGCAGTTACCAACAGGTGCCCTCCTACAATGAGCAGTACTTC.

Note on this clonotype: The germline gene is not matched at one end of the junction; a read error may be the cause. V and J are TRBV25-1 and TRBJ2-7; D possibly corresponds to TRBD1 (6 bases). In germline, CDR1 is MGHDK, CDR2 SYGVNS. The CDR3 runs to 15 residues. This chain's CDR3 is CVSSSSGTGYYEQYF. CDR3 DNA sequence: TGTGTCAGCAGTTCCTCCGGAACAGGGTACTACGAGCAGTACTTC.

This clonotype was seen only a few times. V is TRBV3-1 and J is TRBJ2-5, with 9 bases identical to TRBD1. The CDR3 is made up of 17 amino acids. With V trimmed by 5 bases and J by 4 bases, 14 bases remained unmatched. The germline V gene has CDR1 LGHDT and CDR2 YNNKEL (reference sequence). As DNA, the CDR3 is TGTGCCAGCAGCTCCGATCAAATGACAGGGGGGCGAGAGACCCAGTACTTC. Encoded protein: CASSSDQMTGGRETQYF.

In its sample, this clonotype was seen a few times. The J gene is TRBJ2-1, the V gene TRBV5-6; D possibly corresponds to TRBD2 (6 bases). This CDR3 is 15 amino acids long. Germline V lookup: CDR1 SGHDT, CDR2 YYEEEE. Trimming pared 4 bases from V and 6 bases from J, leaving 17 bases between. The CDR3 protein is CASSRSWRGSNEQFF. CDR3 bases: TGTGCCAGCAGCCGGAGCTGGAGGGGATCCAATGAGCAGTTCTTC.

The chain combines TRBV12-3 or TRBV12-4 with TRBJ1-5; 7 bases are a match to TRBD1. The CDR3 totals 16 residues. The ends lost 7 bases at V and 6 bases at J; junction bases unmatched: 15. The CDR3 is CASNSRRRGLSQPQHF. The CDR3 nucleotides are TGTGCCAGCAATTCCCGACGGAGGGGGCTTAGTCAGCCCCAGCATTTT.